This is a list of T cell receptor beta chains from one sample in a study of blood T cell repertoires in COVID-19. Clones were read by immunoSEQ multiplex PCR, and TCRdb kept only the in-frame ones, dropping some. This sample has about 260,000 clones, with around 82% found just once. The sequenced sample was peripheral blood. The receptor source for this set is a human donor in a cohort sampled during active COVID-19. Each CDR3 is given with its conserved first and last residue. The order of the fields is clone size, D gene, V gene, J gene, CDR3 length, CDR3 DNA, CDR3 protein. A D gene is named only where the DNA matches it firmly. Rows may omit the clone size; those that give it use once, few, many or a size class.

size: NA; D: NA; V: TRBV9; J: TRBJ2-4; length: 17; DNA: TGTGCCAGCAGCATCACCTCAGGGAGGACGTCCCAAAACATTCAGTACTTC; CDR3: CASSITSGRTSQNIQYF
size: NA; D: TRBD1; V: TRBV29-1; J: TRBJ1-2; length: 15; DNA: TGCAGCGCCGCCCGTTCTGGACAGGCTAACTATGGCTACACCTTC; CDR3: CSAARSGQANYGYTF
size: NA; D: NA; V: TRBV7-6; J: TRBJ1-4; length: 13; DNA: TGTGCCAGCAGCTTGTACTCTAATGAAAAACTGTTTTTT; CDR3: CASSLYSNEKLFF
size: NA; D: TRBD1; V: TRBV7-2; J: TRBJ1-1; length: 14; DNA: TGTGCCAGCAGCTTAGGAGACAGGGGCACTGAAGCTTTCTTT; CDR3: CASSLGDRGTEAFF
size: NA; D: NA; V: TRBV5-1; J: TRBJ2-7; length: 15; DNA: TGCGCCAGCAGCCTTAGGACAAGGGGCGCGGACGAGCAGTACTTC; CDR3: CASSLRTRGADEQYF
size: NA; D: NA; V: TRBV7-8; J: TRBJ2-1; length: 16; DNA: TGTGCCAGCAGCTCTGGTCAGGGAGGCGGGTGGATTGAGCAGTTCTTC; CDR3: CASSSGQGGGWIEQFF
size: few; D: NA; V: TRBV6-2/TRBV6-3; J: TRBJ1-4; length: 15; DNA: TGTGCCAGCAGTTACTCGAATGCCCGGTATGAAAAACTGTTTTTT; CDR3: CASSYSNARYEKLFF
size: NA; D: NA; V: TRBV10-1; J: TRBJ2-7; length: 12; DNA: TGCGCCAGCAGTACAGGGTCCTACGAGCAGTACTTC; CDR3: CASSTGSYEQYF
size: NA; D: NA; V: TRBV2; J: TRBJ2-1; length: 14; DNA: TGTGCCAGCAGTGGGGGCAGGGGAAGATCGGAGCAGTTCTTC; CDR3: CASSGGRGRSEQFF
size: NA; D: NA; V: TRBV5-1; J: TRBJ2-5; length: 15; DNA: TGCGCCAGCAGTCTCCCCGCCGGGTACCAAGAGACCCAGTACTTC; CDR3: CASSLPAGYQETQYF
size: NA; D: NA; V: TRBV5-6; J: TRBJ2-2; length: 16; DNA: TGTGCCAGCAGCCATCATTTGAGGGATGGGGTCGGGGAGCTGTTTTTT; CDR3: CASSHHLRDGVGELFF
size: NA; D: NA; V: TRBV6-5; J: TRBJ1-4; length: 15; DNA: TGTGCCAGCAACCCTTACAGGGCAACTAATGAAAAACTGTTTTTT; CDR3: CASNPYRATNEKLFF
size: NA; D: NA; V: TRBV3-1/TRBV3-2; J: TRBJ1-1; length: 15; DNA: TGTGCCAGCAGCCCCTCGGACAGAATGAACACTGAAGCTTTCTTT; CDR3: CASSPSDRMNTEAFF
size: NA; D: TRBD1; V: TRBV29-1; J: TRBJ1-4; length: 14; DNA: TGCAGCGCCGGAGAGGGGGCGGGTAATGAAAAACTGTTTTTT; CDR3: CSAGEGAGNEKLFF
size: few; D: NA; V: TRBV5-6; J: TRBJ2-2; length: 15; DNA: TGTGCCAGCAGCCCGGAGGACAGTTTTTACGGGGAGCTGTTTTTT; CDR3: CASSPEDSFYGELFF
size: NA; D: TRBD1; V: TRBV27; J: TRBJ2-7; length: 15; DNA: TGTGCCAGCAACCGGGGACAGGGGTTTTCCTACGAGCAGTACTTC; CDR3: CASNRGQGFSYEQYF
size: NA; D: TRBD2; V: TRBV3-1/TRBV3-2; J: TRBJ2-7; length: 16; DNA: TGTGCCAGCAGCCAGGGACTAGCGGGAGTTTCCGTCGAGCAGTACTTC; CDR3: CASSQGLAGVSVEQYF
size: NA; D: NA; V: TRBV5-4; J: TRBJ1-2; length: 13; DNA: TGTGCCAGCAGCTTGGACCGGCCGGAGGGCTACACCTTC; CDR3: CASSLDRPEGYTF
size: NA; D: NA; V: TRBV7-2; J: TRBJ1-5; length: 16; DNA: TGTGCCAGCAGCTTAGGGGTAGGGGTGAACAATCAGCCCCAGCATTTT; CDR3: CASSLGVGVNNQPQHF
size: NA; D: NA; V: TRBV6-2/TRBV6-3; J: TRBJ2-5; length: 14; DNA: TGTGCCAGCAGCCAGGGACTCTCACAAGAGACCCAGTACTTC; CDR3: CASSQGLSQETQYF
size: NA; D: NA; V: TRBV5-4; J: TRBJ1-2; length: 17; DNA: TGTGCCAGCAGCTTGGAAGCCGGGCGGGCGAGTAACTATGGCTACACCTTC; CDR3: CASSLEAGRASNYGYTF
size: NA; D: TRBD2; V: TRBV29-1; J: TRBJ2-5; length: 13; DNA: TGCAGCGTTAAGACTAGCGGCCAAGGGACCCAGTACTTC; CDR3: CSVKTSGQGTQYF
size: NA; D: TRBD2; V: TRBV6-6; J: TRBJ2-1; length: 16; DNA: TGTGCCAGCAGTTATGGGGGGGGGAGAGGAGGCAATGAGCAGTTCTTC; CDR3: CASSYGGGRGGNEQFF
size: NA; D: TRBD2; V: TRBV19; J: TRBJ2-7; length: 15; DNA: TGTGCCAGTAGTCATCGGCCGGGGAGGGCTGACGAGCAGTACTTC; CDR3: CASSHRPGRADEQYF
size: NA; D: TRBD1; V: TRBV4-1; J: TRBJ2-3; length: 16; DNA: TGCGCCAGCAGCCAGACGACCGGGACAGTGACAGATACGCAGTATTTT; CDR3: CASSQTTGTVTDTQYF
size: NA; D: NA; V: TRBV12-2; J: TRBJ2-3; length: 18; DNA: TGTGCAAGTCGCTTGCCGGGCGTCGGACTCCACAGCGCAGATACGCAGTATTTT; CDR3: CASRLPGVGLHSADTQYF